These 8 T cell receptor beta chains originate from one sample sequenced in a study of identical twins. TCRdb re-analysed the 5' RACE reads in MiXCR, keeping a single row per CDR3 protein. Of some 250,000 distinct CDR3 sequences listed, 10% to 15% are singletons. The data also belong to a second study, concerning yellow fever vaccine responses in identical twins.

The source material was memory (CD45RO+) T cells sorted from blood. These TCRs come from a woman aged 18-35 years in good health.

This clonotype was counted at least ten times. CDR3 sequence: CASSRTELARGNEQFF. The DNA for the CDR3 is TGTGCCAGCAGCCGAACCGAACTAGCGAGGGGGAATGAGCAGTTCTTC. This chain connects TRBV3-1 to TRBJ2-1; possible D gene TRBD2, 7 bases. Between the trimmed V and J ends, which lost 4 bases and 7 bases, there was a span of 20 bases. Germline CDR1 reads LGHDT; CDR2 reads YNNKEL (reference sequence). The CDR3 length is 16 residues.

V is TRBV9 and J is TRBJ2-2; TRBD1 might be the D (6 bases). The CDR3 is 15 residues long. Trimming stripped 1 base from V and 1 base from J, with 8 bases between. CDR1 and CDR2 from the germline V gene are SGDLS and YYNGEE. The CDR3 loop reads CASSVQGQNTGELFF. The CDR3 DNA is TGTGCCAGCAGCGTACAGGGACAGAACACCGGGGAGCTGTTTTTT.

This clonotype has more than one count but fewer than ten. The chain carries TRBV20-1 and TRBJ1-5; D remains ambiguous. The CDR3 loop spans 12 amino acids. From germline, CDR1 is DFQATT and CDR2 SNEGSKA (reference sequence). V was cut by 5 bases and J by 0 bases, with 5 bases left in between. The CDR3, as DNA: TGCAGTGCTGGAGTTAGCAATCAGCCCCAGCATTTT. Translation: CSAGVSNQPQHF.

This clonotype was found many times. This rearrangement joins TRBV29-1 to TRBJ2-1, with D perhaps being TRBD1 or TRBD2 (5 bases each). The germline V and J ends were trimmed by 7 bases and 10 bases, with 20 bases remaining between them. This CDR3 has 13 amino acids. CDR1 and CDR2 (germline): SQVTM, ANQGSEA. The CDR3 here is CSASGGHSVEQFF. The CDR3 bases are TGCAGCGCCTCTGGGGGTCACTCCGTAGAGCAGTTCTTC.

The gene calls are TRBV3-1 and TRBJ2-7, with 9 bases that match TRBD2. The J segment lost 1 base and the V segment lost 2 bases, leaving 0 bases of the junction unmatched. Germline V gives CDR1 LGHDT, CDR2 YNNKEL (reference sequence). This CDR3 region has 14 residues. CDR3 in amino acids: CASSQLAGSYEQYF. The CDR3 nucleotides are TGTGCCAGCAGCCAACTAGCGGGATCCTACGAGCAGTACTTC.

In this sample, this clonotype turned up many times. The J gene is TRBJ2-6, the V gene TRBV6-2 or TRBV6-3; D is perhaps TRBD1 or TRBD2 (6 bases each). V was cut by 0 bases and J by 0 bases, with 18 bases left in between. The CDR3 extends over 20 amino acids. CDR1 is MNHEY and CDR2 is SVGEGT in the germline V gene. Written as DNA, the CDR3 is TGTGCCAGCAGTTACTCGGCGGGACACCCGAGTAGCTCTGGGGCCAACGTCCTGACTTTC. Protein sequence: CASSYSAGHPSSSGANVLTF.

This clonotype was seen only once. The junction departs from the called germline gene at one end, perhaps through a read error. This chain links TRBV12-3 or TRBV12-4 with TRBJ2-5; 12 bases are shared with TRBD1. The CDR3 spans 19 residues. This CDR3 reads CARSFSRDRGLLGQETQYF. For the CDR3, the DNA is TGTGCCCGCAGTTTTTCCCGGGACAGGGGGCTCCTGGGGCAAGAGACCCAGTACTTC.

The chain employs TRBV7-9 and TRBJ2-1; 10 positions agree with TRBD1. In germline, CDR1 is SEHNR, CDR2 FQNEAQ (reference sequence). Losses at the gene ends were 2 bases for V and 3 bases for J; bases not matched to a gene: 4. The CDR3 consists of 16 residues. The CDR3 DNA reads as TGTGCCAGCAGCTTACTCGGGACAGGGGACTACAATGAGCAGTTCTTC. Protein sequence: CASSLLGTGDYNEQFF.